Below, 21 T cell receptor beta chains from the same sample are listed, as sequenced in a study of blood T cells in healthy people across ages. Primers used in a second PCR of about 7 to 11 cycles were a sample-barcoded 5' primer and a J-beta primer mix. One entry per CDR3 protein results from TCRdb running MiXCR on the 5' RACE reads. The repertoire includes approximately 580,000 distinct CDR3 sequences, more than 20% of them detected once, and around 10% sits in the top ten. This sample was also put to use in a study of T cells of mothers and their children.

The sequenced material came from blood. The receptor set was obtained from a boy between 10 and 17 years old in good health.

This chain uses TRBV7-2 with TRBJ2-3; D may be TRBD2 (6 bases). Germline V gene lookup returns CDR1 SGHTA and CDR2 FQGNSA. Trimming removed 5 bases at V and 8 bases at J, with 17 bases between. This CDR3 contains 14 residues. The CDR3 DNA follows: TGTGCCAGCAGCCCTAGTCCCGGGGGTACTACGCAGTATTTT. This encodes CASSPSPGGTTQYF.

The chain employs TRBV5-5 and TRBJ2-7, with D tentatively TRBD1 or TRBD2 (5 bases each). In germline, CDR1 is SGHKS, CDR2 YYEKEE (reference sequence). The V end lost 2 bases, the J end lost 3 bases, and 12 bases lay between the germline ends. The CDR3 totals 14 residues. CDR3 nucleotides: TGTGCCAGCAGCTTTACCTGGGACGGCTACGAGCAGTACTTC. Amino acids: CASSFTWDGYEQYF. The variable domain in full, completed from reference TRBV5-5 and TRBJ2-7, reads DAGVTQSPTHLIKTRGQQVTLRCSPISGHKSVSWYQQVLGQGPQFIFQYYEKEERGRGNFPDRFSARQFPNYSSELNVNALLLGDSALYLCASSFTWDGYEQYFGPGTRLTVT.

The chain recombines TRBV6-5 with TRBJ2-3, with D perhaps TRBD2 (6 bases). Trimming took 0 bases from V and 6 from J, leaving 10 bases between them. CDR3 length equals 14 residues. In germline, CDR1 is MNHEY, CDR2 SVGAGI. The CDR3 loop reads CASSYSPGGDTQYF. The CDR3 DNA follows: TGTGCCAGCAGTTACTCCCCCGGGGGTGATACGCAGTATTTT.

The chain recombines TRBV18 with TRBJ2-1; TRBD1 aligns across 11 bases. The germline V gene encodes CDR1 KGHSH and CDR2 LQKENI. The CDR3 totals 16 residues. Unmatched junction bases numbered 5, after V lost 1 base and J lost 6 bases. The CDR3 bases are TGTGCCAGCTCACCACGTGGACAGGGGGCTTTCAATGAGCAGTTCTTC. It yields the protein CASSPRGQGAFNEQFF.

This clonotype has only a few counts. J is TRBJ2-5 and V is TRBV12-3 or TRBV12-4, with D possibly matching TRBD2 (7 bases). The V end was cut by 11 bases, the J end by 1 base, with 20 bases between. The CDR3 runs 15 residues. The CDR3 here is CASRGAGMPQETQYF. CDR3 bases: TGTGCCTCCCGGGGGGCAGGGATGCCCCAAGAGACCCAGTACTTC.

This clonotype was recorded a few times. V gene TRBV20-1 combines with J gene TRBJ2-7; D is undetermined. Trimming cost V 1 base and J 6 bases, with 7 bases left between them. The CDR3 runs 11 residues. Germline CDR1 reads DFQATT; CDR2 reads SNEGSKA (reference sequence). CDR3 in amino acids: CSARVQSEQYF. Written as DNA, the CDR3 is TGCAGTGCTAGAGTACAGAGCGAGCAGTACTTC.

This chain joins TRBV9 and TRBJ2-5, with 10 bases that match TRBD1. The better agreement between TRBJ2-7 and the DNA end casts doubt on the J call. This CDR3 region has 15 residues. Germline V gives CDR1 SGDLS, CDR2 YYNGEE. The CDR3 protein is CASSGLGQGVHEQYF. The CDR3 coding sequence is TGTGCCAGCAGCGGACTCGGACAGGGGGTCCACGAGCAGTACTTC.

V gene TRBV12-3 or TRBV12-4 combines with J gene TRBJ1-4; TRBD1 is a possible D gene (5 bases). V shed 11 bases and J shed 5 bases, with 18 bases lying between them. The CDR3 consists of 14 residues. CDR3 protein: CASSTGTSNEKLFF. CDR3 nucleotides: TGTGCCTCCAGTACCGGGACCTCCAATGAAAAACTGTTTTTT.

This clonotype was seen only a few times. This chain uses TRBV5-4 with TRBJ2-1; D uncertain. The germline V gene encodes CDR1 SGHNT and CDR2 YYREEE (reference sequence). CDR3 length: 13 amino acids. The V gene lost 0 bases and the J gene lost 6 bases, with 7 bases spanning the gap. The CDR3 nucleotides are TGTGCCAGCAGCTTGGCGCCACCCAATGAGCAGTTCTTC. Its translation: CASSLAPPNEQFF.

This clonotype appeared a few times. This could be a read error, since a much larger clone is one nucleotide away. The chain uses TRBV7-2 and TRBJ1-1, with unresolved D. Looked up from germline, CDR1 is SGHTA and CDR2 is FQGNSA. The CDR3 consists of 13 residues. With 0 bases removed from V and 3 bases from J, the gap between germline ends came to 5 bases. The CDR3 DNA sequence: TGTGCCAGCAGCTTAGCAGGGCACACTGAAGCTTTCTTT. Translating it yields CASSLAGHTEAFF. Combining the CDR3 with reference TRBV7-2 and TRBJ1-1 gives the whole variable domain GAGVSQSPSNKVTEKGKDVELRCDPISGHTALYWYRQSLGQGLEFLIYFQGNSAPDKSGLPSDRFSAERTGGSVSTLTIQRTQQEDSAVYLCASSLAGHTEAFFGQGTRLTVV.

The V and J genes are TRBV4-1 and TRBJ2-7, with TRBD2 matching 11 bases. Per the germline V gene, CDR1 is MGHRA and CDR2 is YSYEKL. The CDR3 has 16 residues. The ends lost 4 bases at V and 2 bases at J; junction bases unmatched: 7. The CDR3 nucleotides read TGCGCCAGCAGCCCCCAGGGGACTAGCGGAGCCTACGAGCAGTACTTC. It specifies CASSPQGTSGAYEQYF.

The genes are TRBV28 and TRBJ2-4; no firm D call. Germline CDR1 MDHEN, CDR2 SYDVKM. The CDR3 consists of 15 residues. V lost 3 bases and J 2 bases, leaving 11 bases between the germline ends. The CDR3 sequence: CASSFSDTSKNIQYF. The CDR3 DNA sequence: TGTGCCAGCAGTTTTTCCGACACATCCAAAAACATTCAGTACTTC.

The sample holds one count of this clonotype. The J gene is TRBJ1-6, the V gene TRBV7-2; no definite D call. CDR3 length: 13 residues. Germline values: CDR1 SGHTA, CDR2 FQGNSA. V lost 3 bases, J lost 10 bases, and 10 bases lay in between. The CDR3 spells CASSFRRGSPLHF. The CDR3 DNA follows: TGTGCCAGCAGCTTCAGGAGAGGGTCACCCCTCCACTTT. Using reference TRBV7-2 and TRBJ1-6 for the parts outside the CDR3, the full variable domain is GAGVSQSPSNKVTEKGKDVELRCDPISGHTALYWYRQSLGQGLEFLIYFQGNSAPDKSGLPSDRFSAERTGGSVSTLTIQRTQQEDSAVYLCASSFRRGSPLHFGNGTRLTVT.

V gene TRBV4-3 combines with J gene TRBJ2-5; 8 bases match TRBD2. The end of the DNA fits TRBJ2-7 better, so the J call may be wrong. The length of the CDR3 is 16 residues. Germline V gene sequence: CDR1 LGHNA, CDR2 YSLEER. The CDR3 spells CASSQDHRGGQYEQYF. The CDR3 nucleotides are TGCGCCAGCAGCCAAGATCACCGGGGGGGACAATACGAGCAGTACTTC.

This clonotype was counted only a few times. V usage is TRBV9 and J usage is TRBJ2-3, with a possible D match to TRBD2 (6 bases). Germline-derived CDR1 and CDR2 are SGDLS and YYNGEE. Trimming left V 0 bases short and J 0 bases short, with 8 bases between. The length of the CDR3 is 15 residues. This chain's CDR3 is CASSVARESTDTQYF. The CDR3 nucleotides are TGTGCCAGCAGCGTAGCACGGGAGAGCACAGATACGCAGTATTTT.

This clonotype has just a few counts. The chain employs TRBV12-5 and TRBJ1-4; D gene unclear. V was shortened by 5 bases and J by 3 bases, with 13 bases between the two germline ends. The CDR3 has 15 amino acids. Germline V gene data show CDR1 as LGHNT and CDR2 as FRNRAP. In DNA form, the CDR3 reads TGTGCTAGTGGTCCCTCGGTTGGGGCTAATGAAAAACTGTTTTTT. It specifies CASGPSVGANEKLFF.

The table lists this clonotype with a count of one. The chain links TRBV12-3 or TRBV12-4 to TRBJ2-2; tentatively, D is TRBD2 (6 bases). V gave up 6 bases and J gave up 7 bases, with 18 bases separating them. CDR3 length equals 15 residues. The CDR3 region is CASSIHEARGGELFF. CDR3 bases: TGTGCCAGCAGCATCCATGAAGCGCGGGGCGGGGAGCTGTTTTTT.

V is TRBV2 and J is TRBJ2-7; TRBD1 matches at 9 bases. The V gene's germline CDR1 is SNHLY and CDR2 FYNNEI. V dropped 2 bases and J dropped 2; count of bases not matched to a gene: 7. The CDR3 loop spans 16 amino acids. The CDR3 region has the DNA TGTGCCAGCAGTGAACGGGACAGGGAAAATCCCTACGAGCAGTACTTC. Residues: CASSERDRENPYEQYF.

The genes are TRBV4-3 and TRBJ1-1; D is uncertain. Germline assignment: CDR1 LGHNA and CDR2 YSLEER. The CDR3 is 17 amino acids. Trimming shortened V by 0 bases and J by 0 bases, and 14 bases separated the two germline ends. The DNA of the CDR3 is TGCGCCAGCAGCCAAGATTACCTGGCAGAACTGAACACTGAAGCTTTCTTT. It codes for CASSQDYLAELNTEAFF.

Concerning this clonotype: A much larger clone lies a single base off, so this may be a read error. The rearrangement joins TRBV7-2 to TRBJ2-3; D tentatively reads TRBD1 or TRBD2 (5 bases each). Trimming removed 5 bases from V and 2 bases from J, with 8 bases in between. Germline V gene sequence: CDR1 SGHTA, CDR2 FQGNSA. The CDR3 covers 13 residues. CDR3 residues: CASSRDHTDTQYF. The DNA for the CDR3 is TGTGCCAGCAGCAGGGACCACACAGATACGCAGTATTTT.

V gene TRBV25-1 combines with J gene TRBJ2-2; the match to TRBD2 covers 8 bases. Germline V gene lookup returns CDR1 MGHDK and CDR2 SYGVNS. Trimming removed 4 bases from V and 3 bases from J; junction bases left unmatched: 16. The CDR3 has 19 amino acids. CDR3 bases: TGTGCCAGCAGTGGGGGTCGAAGTCCAGCGGGGGCGGACACCGGGGAGCTGTTTTTT. Its translation is CASSGGRSPAGADTGELFF.